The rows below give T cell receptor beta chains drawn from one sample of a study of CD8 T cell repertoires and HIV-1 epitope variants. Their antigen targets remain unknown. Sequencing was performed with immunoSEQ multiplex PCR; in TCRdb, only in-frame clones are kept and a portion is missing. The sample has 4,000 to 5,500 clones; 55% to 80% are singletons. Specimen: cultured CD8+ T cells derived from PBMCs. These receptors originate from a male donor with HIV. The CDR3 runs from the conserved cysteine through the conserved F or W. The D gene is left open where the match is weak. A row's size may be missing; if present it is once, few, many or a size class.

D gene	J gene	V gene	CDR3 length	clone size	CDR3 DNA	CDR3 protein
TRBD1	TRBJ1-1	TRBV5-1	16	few	TGCGCCAGCAGCTTCGGGACAGGGGGCTTGAACACTGAAGCTTTCTTT	CASSFGTGGLNTEAFF
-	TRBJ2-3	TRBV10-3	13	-	TGTGCCATTGGGTCCGCTAGCACAGATACGCAGTATTTT	CAIGSASTDTQYF
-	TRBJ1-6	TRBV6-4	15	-	TGTGCCAGCAGTGACTCAGCCAGGGGAGCTTCACCCCTCCACTTT	CASSDSARGASPLHF
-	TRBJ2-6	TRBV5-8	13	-	TGTGCCACCGATCGATCTGGGGCCAACGTCCTGACTTTC	CATDRSGANVLTF
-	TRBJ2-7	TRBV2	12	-	TGTGCCAGCAGTGAGGACAACTACGAGCAGTACTTC	CASSEDNYEQYF
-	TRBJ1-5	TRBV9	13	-	TGTGCCAGCAGCGTAAGTAGCAATCAGCCCCAGCATTTT	CASSVSSNQPQHF
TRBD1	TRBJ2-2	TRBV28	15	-	TGTGCCAGCAGTGTTGACAGGGTCAGGTCCGGGGAGCTGTTTTTT	CASSVDRVRSGELFF
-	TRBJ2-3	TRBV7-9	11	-	TGTGCCAGCAGCCCGACAGATACGCAGTATTTT	CASSPTDTQYF
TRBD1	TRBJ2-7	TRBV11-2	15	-	TGTGCCAGCAGCTTAAGACAGGGGGTTGTTTACGAGCAGTACTTC	CASSLRQGVVYEQYF
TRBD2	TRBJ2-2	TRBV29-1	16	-	TGCAGCGGACGCAAGCTAGCGGGGAGGAACACCGGGGAGCTGTTTTTT	CSGRKLAGRNTGELFF
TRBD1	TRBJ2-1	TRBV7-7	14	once	TGTGCCAGCAGTTTGGGACAGGGCACCGATGAGCAGTTCTTC	CASSLGQGTDEQFF
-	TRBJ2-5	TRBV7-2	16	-	TGTGCCAGCAGCTTAGATAGTTCGGGGGGCGCTGAGACCCAGTACTTC	CASSLDSSGGAETQYF
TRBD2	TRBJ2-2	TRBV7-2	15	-	TGTGCCAGCAATCCGGGACTAGCGGGGACCGGGGAGCTGTTTTTT	CASNPGLAGTGELFF
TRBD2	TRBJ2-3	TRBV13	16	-	TGTGCCAGCAGCTTAGCGACTAGCGGGCTAACAGATACGCAGTATTTT	CASSLATSGLTDTQYF
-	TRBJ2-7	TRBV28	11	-	TGTGCCAGCAGGCAAAACCTCGAGCAGTACTTC	CASRQNLEQYF
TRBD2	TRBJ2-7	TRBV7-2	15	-	TGTGCCAGCAGCTTAATATTGCGGGGGGCCTACGAGCAGTACTTC	CASSLILRGAYEQYF
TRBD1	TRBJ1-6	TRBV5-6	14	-	TGTGCCAGCAGCTGGGGACAGGATAATTCACCCCTCCACTTT	CASSWGQDNSPLHF
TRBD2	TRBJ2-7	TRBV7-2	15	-	TGTGCCAGCAGACCGAGGACTAGCGGGTACTACGAGCAGTACTTC	CASRPRTSGYYEQYF
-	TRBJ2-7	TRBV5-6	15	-	TGTGCCAGCAGCTTGTATACATACAAGAACCACGAGCAGTACTTC	CASSLYTYKNHEQYF
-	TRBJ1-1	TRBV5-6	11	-	TGTGCCAGCAGCGTCGACACTGAAGCTTTCTTT	CASSVDTEAFF
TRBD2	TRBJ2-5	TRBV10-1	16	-	TGCGCCAGCAGTGAGGATAGCGGGAGGGCCGGAGAGACCCAGTACTTC	CASSEDSGRAGETQYF
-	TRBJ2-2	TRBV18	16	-	TGTGCCAGCTCGCCAAGAAGGCTGGAGAACACCGGGGAGCTGTTTTTT	CASSPRRLENTGELFF
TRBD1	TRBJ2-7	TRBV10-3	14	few	TGTGCCATCAGTGTGGGAGGACAGGGGGGCGAGCAGTACTTC	CAISVGGQGGEQYF
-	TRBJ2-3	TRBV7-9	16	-	TGTGCCAGCAGCTTGGAACAGGGATATAGCACAGATACGCAGTATTTT	CASSLEQGYSTDTQYF
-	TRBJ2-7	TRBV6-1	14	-	TGTGCCAGCACTCGAACCCCAACAAAGGGCGAGCAGTACTTC	CASTRTPTKGEQYF
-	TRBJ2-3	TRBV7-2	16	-	TGTGCCAGCAGCTCAGAGGCTATCCTCCTGACAGATACGCAGTATTTT	CASSSEAILLTDTQYF
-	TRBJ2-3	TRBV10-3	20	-	TGTGCCATCAGTGATACAGTGAACGAGCCAAAATTCGGCGGCTGGGATACGCAGTATTTT	CAISDTVNEPKFGGWDTQYF
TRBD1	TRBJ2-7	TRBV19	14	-	TGTGCCAGTAGCCCGGGACAGGGTGCACGCGAGCAGTACTTC	CASSPGQGAREQYF
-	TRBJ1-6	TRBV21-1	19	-	TGTGCCAGCAGCAAATCGTTGGGAGTGGGGACTGGGCGGAGGTCACCCCTCCACTTT	CASSKSLGVGTGRRSPLHF
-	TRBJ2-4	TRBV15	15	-	TGTGCCACCAGCAGAGAGATTGGGGGCGGAAACATTCAGTACTTC	CATSREIGGGNIQYF
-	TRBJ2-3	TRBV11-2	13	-	TGTGCCAGCCGAAAGGGGGGCACAGATACGCAGTATTTT	CASRKGGTDTQYF
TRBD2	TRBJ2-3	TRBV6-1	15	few	TGTGCCAGCAGTGATAGGTGGGAGGGAACAGATACGCAGTATTTT	CASSDRWEGTDTQYF
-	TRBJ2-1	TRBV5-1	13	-	TGCGCCAGCAGCTTGGACAGTTACAATGAGCAGTTCTTC	CASSLDSYNEQFF
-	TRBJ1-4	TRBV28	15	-	TGTGCCAGCGGGACTCTGGGGGGAACTAATGAAAAACTGTTTTTT	CASGTLGGTNEKLFF
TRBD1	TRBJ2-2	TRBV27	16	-	TGTGCCAGCAGTTTATACGGGACAGTCAACACCGGGGAGCTGTTTTTT	CASSLYGTVNTGELFF
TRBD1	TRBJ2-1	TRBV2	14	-	TGTGCCAGCAGCGTGACAGGGATGAGCAATGAGCAGTTCTTC	CASSVTGMSNEQFF
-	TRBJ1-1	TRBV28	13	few	TGTGCCAGCAGTTTGACACAGAACACTGAAGCTTTCTTT	CASSLTQNTEAFF
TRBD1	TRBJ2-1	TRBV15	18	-	TGTGCCACCAGCAGAGCCCAAGGGACAGGGGGCAGCTACAATGAGCAGTTCTTC	CATSRAQGTGGSYNEQFF
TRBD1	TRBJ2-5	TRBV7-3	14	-	TGTGCCAGCAGCCCGGGACAGGGGTTAGAGACCCAGTACTTC	CASSPGQGLETQYF
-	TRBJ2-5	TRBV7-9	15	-	TGTGCCAGCAGCCTATTAGGGGCTGTGCAGGAGACCCAGTACTTC	CASSLLGAVQETQYF
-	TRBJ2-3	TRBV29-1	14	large	TGCAGCGCGGCGGGCACCGAGTCCACAGATACGCAGTATTTT	CSAAGTESTDTQYF
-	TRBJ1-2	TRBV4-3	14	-	TGCGCCAGCAGCCAAGATGTGGCAACCTATGGCTACACCTTC	CASSQDVATYGYTF
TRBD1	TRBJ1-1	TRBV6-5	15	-	TGTGCCAGCAAAAAAGACAGGGGACGGAACACTGAAGCTTTCTTT	CASKKDRGRNTEAFF
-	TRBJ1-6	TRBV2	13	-	TGTGCCAGGCAGGCAGTATATAATTCACCCCTCCACTTT	CARQAVYNSPLHF
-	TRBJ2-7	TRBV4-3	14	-	TGCGCCAGCAGCCACTTCCCGGGCCCCTACGAGCAGTACTTC	CASSHFPGPYEQYF
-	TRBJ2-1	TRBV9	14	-	TGTGCCAGCAGCGCCGGCCTCCGGCAGGGTGAGCAGTTCTTC	CASSAGLRQGEQFF